This T cell receptor (beta chain) came from a study of T cell clonality in common variable immunodeficiency. The germline V and J ends were trimmed by 1 base and 9 bases, with 7 bases remaining between them. Germline CDR1 MGHRA, CDR2 YSYEKL. The length of the CDR3 is 12 residues. This clone was counted at least ten times. Its target is unknown. The sequence runs out 3 residues before the end of the CDR3; the remainder is reconstructed from the germline J gene. Sequencing used immunoSEQ multiplex PCR; TCRdb keeps in-frame clones, though not all of them. The data show around 42,000 clones, with none appearing a single time. Study observations and caveats: CVID subjects showed higher TCRbeta clonality than healthy controls. Patient heterogeneity in the CVID cohort limited correlations between repertoire features and clinical complications.

The receptor's source is a person aged 18-69 years in good health. V gene TRBV4-1 combines with J gene TRBJ1-5; D is undetermined. The specimen was peripheral blood mononuclear cells. Partial CDR3 DNA: TGCGCCAGCAGCCAAGGTTCCAGGCCC. This translates into CASSQGSRP. The whole CDR3 is CASSQGSRPQHF.